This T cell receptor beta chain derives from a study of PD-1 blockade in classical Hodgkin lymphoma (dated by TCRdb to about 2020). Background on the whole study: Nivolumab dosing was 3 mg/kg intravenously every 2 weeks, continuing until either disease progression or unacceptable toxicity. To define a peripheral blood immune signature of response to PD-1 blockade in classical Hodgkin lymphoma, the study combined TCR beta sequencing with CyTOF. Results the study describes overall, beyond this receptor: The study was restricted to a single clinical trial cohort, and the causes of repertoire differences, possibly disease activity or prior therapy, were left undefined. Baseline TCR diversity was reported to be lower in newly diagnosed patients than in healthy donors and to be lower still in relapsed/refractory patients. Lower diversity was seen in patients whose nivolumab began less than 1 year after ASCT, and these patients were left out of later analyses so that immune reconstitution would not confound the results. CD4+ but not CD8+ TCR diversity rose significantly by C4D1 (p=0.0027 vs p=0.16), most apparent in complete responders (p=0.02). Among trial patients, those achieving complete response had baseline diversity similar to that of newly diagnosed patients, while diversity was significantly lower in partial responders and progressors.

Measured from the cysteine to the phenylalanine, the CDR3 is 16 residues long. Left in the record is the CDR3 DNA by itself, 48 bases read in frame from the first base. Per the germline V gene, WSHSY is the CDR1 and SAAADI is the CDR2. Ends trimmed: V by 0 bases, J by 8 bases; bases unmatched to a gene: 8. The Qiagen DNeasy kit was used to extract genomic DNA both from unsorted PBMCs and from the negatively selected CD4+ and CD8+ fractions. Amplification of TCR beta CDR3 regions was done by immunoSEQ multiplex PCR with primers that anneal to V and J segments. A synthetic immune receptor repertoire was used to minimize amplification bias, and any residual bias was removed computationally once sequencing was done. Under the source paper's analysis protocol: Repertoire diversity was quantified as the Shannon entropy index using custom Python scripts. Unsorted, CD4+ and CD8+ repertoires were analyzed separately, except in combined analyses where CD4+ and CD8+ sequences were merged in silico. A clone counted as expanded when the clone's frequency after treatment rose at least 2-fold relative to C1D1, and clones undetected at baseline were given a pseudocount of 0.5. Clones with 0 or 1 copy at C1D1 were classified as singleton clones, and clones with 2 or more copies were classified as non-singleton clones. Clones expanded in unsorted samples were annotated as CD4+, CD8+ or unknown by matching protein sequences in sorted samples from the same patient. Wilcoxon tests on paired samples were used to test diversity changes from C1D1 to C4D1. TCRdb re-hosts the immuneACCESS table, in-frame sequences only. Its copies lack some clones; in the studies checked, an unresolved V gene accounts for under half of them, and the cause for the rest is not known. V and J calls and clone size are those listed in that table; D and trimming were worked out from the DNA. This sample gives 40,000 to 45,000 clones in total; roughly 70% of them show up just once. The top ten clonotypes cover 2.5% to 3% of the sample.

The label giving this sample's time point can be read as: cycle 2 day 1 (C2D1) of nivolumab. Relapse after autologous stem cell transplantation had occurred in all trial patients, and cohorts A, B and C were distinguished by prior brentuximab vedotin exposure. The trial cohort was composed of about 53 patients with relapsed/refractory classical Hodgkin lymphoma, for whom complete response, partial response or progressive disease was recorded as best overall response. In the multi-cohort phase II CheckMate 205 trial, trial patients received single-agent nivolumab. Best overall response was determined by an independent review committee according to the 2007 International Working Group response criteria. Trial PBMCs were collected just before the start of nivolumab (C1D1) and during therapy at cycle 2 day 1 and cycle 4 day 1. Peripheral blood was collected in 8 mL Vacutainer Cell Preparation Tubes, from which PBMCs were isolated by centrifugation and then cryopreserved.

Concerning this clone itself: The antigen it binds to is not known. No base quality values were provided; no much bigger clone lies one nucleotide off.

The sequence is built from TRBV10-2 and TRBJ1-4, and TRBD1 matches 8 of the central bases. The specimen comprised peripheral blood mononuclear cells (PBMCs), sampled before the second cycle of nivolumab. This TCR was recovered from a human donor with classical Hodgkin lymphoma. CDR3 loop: CASSESRAGGLEKLFF. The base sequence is TGCGCCAGCAGTGAGTCGCGGGCAGGGGGCCTCGAAAAACTGTTTTTT.